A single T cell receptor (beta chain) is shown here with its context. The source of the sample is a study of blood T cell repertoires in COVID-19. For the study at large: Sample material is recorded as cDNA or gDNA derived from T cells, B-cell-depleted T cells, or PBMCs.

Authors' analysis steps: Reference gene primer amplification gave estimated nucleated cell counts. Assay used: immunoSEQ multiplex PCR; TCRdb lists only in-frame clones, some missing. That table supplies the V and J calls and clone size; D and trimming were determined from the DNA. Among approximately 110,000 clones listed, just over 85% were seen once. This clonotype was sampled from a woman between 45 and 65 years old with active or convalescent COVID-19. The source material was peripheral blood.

The CDR3 DNA reads as TGCGCCAGCAGCAAAGGGGACACAATAACAGATACGCAGTATTTT. Translating gives CASSKGDTITDTQYF. The chain uses TRBV5-1 and TRBJ2-3; D is possibly TRBD1 (6 bases). Germline CDR1 and CDR2: SGHRS and YFSETQ. The V end was cut by 4 bases, the J end by 3 bases, with 15 bases between. The CDR3 length is 15 residues.